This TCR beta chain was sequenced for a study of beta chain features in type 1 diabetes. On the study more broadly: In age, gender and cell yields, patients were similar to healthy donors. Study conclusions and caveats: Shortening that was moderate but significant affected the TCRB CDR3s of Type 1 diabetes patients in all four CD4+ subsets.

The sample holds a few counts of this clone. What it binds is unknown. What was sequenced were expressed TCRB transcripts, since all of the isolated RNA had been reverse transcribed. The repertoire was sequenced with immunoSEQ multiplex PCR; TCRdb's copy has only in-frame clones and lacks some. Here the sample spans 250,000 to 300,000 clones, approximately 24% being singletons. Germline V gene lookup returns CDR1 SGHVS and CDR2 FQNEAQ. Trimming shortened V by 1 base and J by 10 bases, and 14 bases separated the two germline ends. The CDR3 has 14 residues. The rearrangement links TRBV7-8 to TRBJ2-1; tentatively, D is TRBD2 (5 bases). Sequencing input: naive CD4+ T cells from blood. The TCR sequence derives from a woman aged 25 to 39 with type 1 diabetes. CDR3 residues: CASSLEVAGKEQFF. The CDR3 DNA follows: TGTGCCAGCAGCTTAGAGGTCGCCGGGAAAGAGCAGTTCTTC. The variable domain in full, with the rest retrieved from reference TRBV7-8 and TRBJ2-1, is GAGVSQSPRYKVAKRGQDVALRCDPISGHVSLFWYQQALGQGPEFLTYFQNEAQLDKSGLPSDRFFAERPEGSVSTLKIQRTQQEDSAVYLCASSLEVAGKEQFFGPGTRLTVL.